The 31 T cell receptor beta chains below come from one sample, sequenced in a study of cytomegalovirus exposure and HLA in healthy donors. The study ran its PCR with 60 Vbeta and 13 Jbeta primers. Sequenced by immunoSEQ multiplex PCR; TCRdb stores in-frame clones only, minus some. The sample carries about 150,000 clones, 79% recorded once. Sequencing used PBMCs. These receptors were taken from a male donor in good health and CMV-seronegative.

The gene calls are TRBV29-1 and TRBJ2-3, with D hard to call. V was shortened by 0 bases and J by 4 bases, with 8 bases between the two germline ends. CDR3 size: 13 residues. The germline gives CDR1 SQVTM, CDR2 ANQGSEA. CDR3 loop: CSVEDHRADTQYF. CDR3 nucleotide sequence: TGCAGCGTTGAAGACCACCGGGCAGATACGCAGTATTTT.

V gene TRBV9 combines with J gene TRBJ2-5; D remains ambiguous. The CDR3 covers 15 residues. Trimming removed 4 bases from V and 2 bases from J, with 15 bases in between. Germline CDR1 and CDR2: SGDLS and YYNGEE. The CDR3 region is CASSSRGGGQETQYF. In DNA, the CDR3 is TGTGCCAGCAGCTCCCGAGGCGGTGGACAAGAGACCCAGTACTTC. The variable domain in full, completed from reference TRBV9 and TRBJ2-5, reads DSGVTQTPKHLITATGQRVTLRCSPRSGDLSVYWYQQSLDQGLQFLIQYYNGEERAKGNILERFSAQQFPDLHSELNLSSLELGDSALYFCASSSRGGGQETQYFGPGTRLLVL.

This chain joins TRBV5-4 and TRBJ2-3, with TRBD2 identical over 7 bases. V trimming: 1 base; J trimming: 1 base; junction bases outside the gene matches: 6. Looked up from germline, CDR1 is SGHNT and CDR2 is YYREEE (reference sequence). The CDR3 loop spans 16 amino acids. The DNA for the CDR3 is TGTGCCAGCAGCTTGCTTTTAGCGGGCGGCACAGATACGCAGTATTTT. The encoded protein is CASSLLLAGGTDTQYF.

The J gene is TRBJ2-3, the V gene TRBV5-4; D is possibly TRBD2 (7 bases). The germline gives CDR1 SGHNT, CDR2 YYREEE (reference sequence). This CDR3 has 16 residues. Trimming left V 0 bases short and J 2 bases short, with 13 bases between. The CDR3 DNA reads TGTGCCAGCAGCTTGGCCAAACGGGGGGCCACAGATACGCAGTATTTT. Amino acid sequence: CASSLAKRGATDTQYF.

This chain uses TRBV6-4 with TRBJ1-4; D remains ambiguous. Germline lookup yields CDR1 MRHNA and CDR2 SNTAGT. The V gene lost 4 bases and the J gene lost 6 bases, with 12 bases spanning the gap. The CDR3 runs to 14 residues. The CDR3 region is CASSVDHQDEKLFF. The CDR3 nucleotides are TGTGCCAGCAGTGTTGACCACCAGGATGAAAAACTGTTTTTT.

The chain carries TRBV5-1 and TRBJ2-2; D may be TRBD2 (7 bases). This CDR3 spans 20 amino acids. The V end was cut by 4 bases, the J end by 0 bases, with 25 bases between. CDR1 is SGHRS and CDR2 is YFSETQ in the germline V gene. DNA for the CDR3: TGCGCCAGCAGCCTCCGTGGGGGGGCGGGGGTTCTCGCGAACACCGGGGAGCTGTTTTTT. It translates to CASSLRGGAGVLANTGELFF.

The chain combines TRBV7-9 with TRBJ2-5; TRBD1 matches at 7 bases. CDR3 length: 14 amino acids. V lost 3 bases to trimming and J lost 2 bases; unmatched junction nucleotides: 3. Germline V CDR1 and CDR2: SEHNR, FQNEAQ (reference sequence). CDR3 sequence reads: CASSFQTGQETQYF. The CDR3 DNA reads as TGTGCCAGCAGCTTCCAGACAGGGCAAGAGACCCAGTACTTC.

This chain uses TRBV27 with TRBJ1-2; 9 bases agree with TRBD1. The V gene's germline CDR1 is MNHEY and CDR2 SMNVEV (reference sequence). The CDR3 length is 16 residues. Germline trimming cut 8 bases from V and 7 bases from J; bases unmatched to any gene: 17. In DNA form, the CDR3 reads TGTGCCAGCGCATGGGACAGGGCGAAAAGGTCTTCTGGCTACACCTTC. Translation: CASAWDRAKRSSGYTF.

The rearrangement links TRBV6-4 to TRBJ2-1; D perhaps matches TRBD1 (6 bases). Germline V gene sequence: CDR1 MRHNA, CDR2 SNTAGT. The CDR3 is made up of 15 amino acids. V was trimmed by 4 bases and J by 7 bases, leaving 17 bases between them. CDR3 in amino acids: CASSASYQGGNEQFF. CDR3 bases: TGTGCCAGCAGTGCCTCCTACCAAGGGGGAAATGAGCAGTTCTTC.

The gene calls are TRBV27 and TRBJ1-1; 9 bases line up with TRBD1. This CDR3 comprises 15 residues. CDR1 and CDR2 (germline): MNHEY, SMNVEV (reference sequence). The V and J ends lost 4 bases and 1 base, in that order; junction bases with no gene match: 4. The CDR3 loop reads CASSSTGGGNTEAFF. The CDR3 coding sequence is TGTGCCAGCAGTTCGACAGGGGGAGGGAACACTGAAGCTTTCTTT.

The V gene is TRBV4-3, the J gene TRBJ1-2, with unresolved D. Germline CDR1 and CDR2: LGHNA and YSLEER. The V end was cut by 1 base, the J end by 1 base, with 13 bases between. The CDR3 runs to 16 residues. The CDR3 protein is CASSQVARTFNYGYTF. CDR3 DNA sequence: TGCGCCAGCAGCCAAGTAGCCAGAACGTTTAACTATGGCTACACCTTC.

The CDR3 DNA reads TGTGCCAGCACCGCCCCGGGGGGAGGGCCCCAGCATTTT. Translation gives CASTAPGGGPQHF. The V and J genes are TRBV6-5 and TRBJ1-5, with D tentatively TRBD1 (5 bases). Germline CDR1 and CDR2: MNHEY and SVGAGI. This CDR3 comprises 13 residues. Trimming stripped 7 bases from V and 9 bases from J, with 16 bases between.

The chain carries TRBV5-6 and TRBJ2-5, with D perhaps matching TRBD1 (6 bases). Trimming shortened V by 4 bases and J by 2 bases, and 9 bases separated the two germline ends. Germline values: CDR1 SGHDT, CDR2 YYEEEE. The CDR3 is made up of 13 amino acids. Here the CDR3 DNA reads TGTGCCAGCAGCAGGGACATACAAGAGACCCAGTACTTC. It is translated as CASSRDIQETQYF.

The chain is built from TRBV7-2 and TRBJ2-3; 8 bases align to TRBD2. The CDR3 sequence is 18 residues long. Unmatched junction bases numbered 15, after V lost 2 bases and J lost 5 bases. Germline V gene sequence: CDR1 SGHTA, CDR2 FQGNSA. The CDR3: CASSLSLAGGSSQDTQYF. CDR3 DNA: TGTGCCAGCAGCTTAAGTCTGGCGGGGGGCTCTAGCCAAGATACGCAGTATTTT.

CDR3 nucleotides: TGTGCCAGTACGCGAGCAGGGGGTGGGGAAGAAAAACTGTTTTTT. Its translation: CASTRAGGGEEKLFF. The rearrangement links TRBV19 to TRBJ1-4; 7 bases map to TRBD1. Germline trimming cut 7 bases from V and 8 bases from J; bases unmatched to any gene: 13. The CDR3 is 15 amino acids. Germline-derived CDR1 and CDR2 are LNHDA and SQIVND (reference sequence).

The chain employs TRBV9 and TRBJ2-1; 9 bases are a match to TRBD2. The CDR3 extends over 15 amino acids. J lost 3 bases, V lost 5 bases, and 6 bases had no gene match. Germline assignment: CDR1 SGDLS and CDR2 YYNGEE. In nucleotides, the CDR3 is TGTGCCAGCAGTCGCGGGGGGGCTATCTACAATGAGCAGTTCTTC. Amino acids: CASSRGGAIYNEQFF. Full variable domain (outside the CDR3, taken from reference TRBV9 and TRBJ2-1): DSGVTQTPKHLITATGQRVTLRCSPRSGDLSVYWYQQSLDQGLQFLIQYYNGEERAKGNILERFSAQQFPDLHSELNLSSLELGDSALYFCASSRGGAIYNEQFFGPGTRLTVL.

The V and J genes are TRBV7-2 and TRBJ2-3; no reliable D call. Germline V lookup: CDR1 SGHTA, CDR2 FQGNSA. V gave up 7 bases and J gave up 5 bases, with 10 bases separating them. This CDR3 spans 12 amino acids. This chain's CDR3 is CASTSGGDTQYF. CDR3 nucleotides: TGTGCCAGCACCAGTGGCGGAGATACGCAGTATTTT.

This rearrangement joins TRBV25-1 to TRBJ2-3; D is possibly TRBD1 (6 bases). Trimming cost V 7 bases and J 5 bases, with 16 bases left between them. Germline assignment: CDR1 MGHDK and CDR2 SYGVNS. The CDR3 totals 14 residues. Written as DNA, the CDR3 is TGTGCCAGCACCCAATTTGGACAGCAAGATACGCAGTATTTT. It encodes CASTQFGQQDTQYF.

The chain carries TRBV18 and TRBJ1-1; tentative D call: TRBD1 (6 bases). CDR3 size: 13 residues. Looked up from germline, CDR1 is KGHSH and CDR2 is LQKENI. V was pared by 5 bases and J by 11 bases, with 18 bases between. CDR3 bases: TGTGCCAGCTCATTGGTACAGGGTCAGGGTGCTTTCTTT. Translated, it gives CASSLVQGQGAFF.

The gene calls are TRBV4-1 and TRBJ2-7; D unclear. CDR3 length: 15 residues. V was pared by 2 bases and J by 1 base, with 12 bases between. Germline CDR1 reads MGHRA; CDR2 reads YSYEKL. CDR3 bases: TGCGCCAGCAGCCAAAGCCAACTCCCTTCCTACGAGCAGTACTTC. It encodes CASSQSQLPSYEQYF.

The chain employs TRBV5-4 and TRBJ1-6; 7 nucleotides match TRBD1. With 4 bases clipped from V and 7 bases from J, the junction kept 5 bases outside the gene matches. Looked up from germline, CDR1 is SGHNT and CDR2 is YYREEE (reference sequence). The CDR3 is made up of 14 amino acids. The DNA of the CDR3 is TGTGCCAGCAGCCCCGGACAGGAAAATTCACCCCTCCACTTT. This encodes CASSPGQENSPLHF.

This clone was observed once. This chain connects TRBV21-1 to TRBJ1-1; the tabulated D call, TRBD1, remains unverified against the DNA. TRBV21-1 represents a pseudogene. This CDR3 comprises 16 residues. The CDR3 loop reads CASSKYSPMENTEAFF. The CDR3 nucleotides are TGTGCCAGCAGCAAATACAGTCCGATGGAGAACACTGAAGCTTTCTTT.

V gene TRBV7-9 combines with J gene TRBJ2-5; weak D call: TRBD2 (6 bases). Germline V gives CDR1 SEHNR, CDR2 FQNEAQ (reference sequence). The CDR3 has 16 residues. V was trimmed by 4 bases and J by 3 bases, leaving 18 bases between them. In DNA, the CDR3 is TGTGCCAGCAGCTCATGGGGGTCGGGGGAAGAAGAGACCCAGTACTTC. Its translation is CASSSWGSGEEETQYF.

This clone was detected only once. This chain uses TRBV5-5 with TRBJ2-3; possible D gene TRBD1, 5 bases. The CDR3 spans 16 residues. Trimming took off 4 bases at V and 0 bases at J, with 15 bases between the two ends. Germline assignment: CDR1 SGHKS and CDR2 YYEKEE (reference sequence). The CDR3 bases are TGTGCCAGCAGCGGCACAGGCCCCTTTAGCACAGATACGCAGTATTTT. It encodes CASSGTGPFSTDTQYF. Looking up the rest from reference TRBV5-5 and TRBJ2-3 gives the full variable domain: DAGVTQSPTHLIKTRGQQVTLRCSPISGHKSVSWYQQVLGQGPQFIFQYYEKEERGRGNFPDRFSARQFPNYSSELNVNALLLGDSALYLCASSGTGPFSTDTQYFGPGTRLTVL.

The chain is built from TRBV7-8 and TRBJ1-6; D not certain. Trimming took 4 bases from V and 7 from J, leaving 17 bases between them. The germline V gene encodes CDR1 SGHVS and CDR2 FQNEAQ. The length of the CDR3 is 16 residues. CDR3 nucleotides: TGTGCCAGCAGCTCCCCCCTCTTCGGAGAGAATTCACCCCTCCACTTT. It translates to CASSSPLFGENSPLHF.

This clone was picked up many times. In nucleotides, the CDR3 is TGTGCCAGCAGTCTACAGGGGGCGGACACTGAAGCTTTCTTT. It encodes CASSLQGADTEAFF. This rearrangement joins TRBV6-6 to TRBJ1-1, with TRBD1 matching 9 bases. The CDR3 spans 14 residues. Germline-derived CDR1 and CDR2 are MNHNY and SVGAGI (reference sequence). The ends lost 5 bases at V and 3 bases at J; junction bases unmatched: 4.

The gene calls are TRBV7-9 and TRBJ1-2; tentative D call: TRBD1 (5 bases). The CDR3 loop spans 17 amino acids. CDR1 SEHNR and CDR2 FQNEAQ come from the germline V gene (reference sequence). Trimming cost V 5 bases and J 2 bases, with 21 bases left between them. The DNA for the CDR3 is TGTGCCAGCAGCCGAGGGGTCGGGACTCAAGAGAACTATGGCTACACCTTC. The encoded protein is CASSRGVGTQENYGYTF.

This CDR3 reads CASSTRGGSGYGEKLFF. The CDR3 DNA follows: TGTGCCAGCAGCACGCGGGGGGGGTCGGGGTATGGTGAAAAACTGTTTTTT. V is TRBV7-9 and J is TRBJ1-4; D possibly corresponds to TRBD1 (5 bases). Deletions cut 5 bases from V and 7 bases from J, with 23 bases between. CDR1 is SEHNR and CDR2 is FQNEAQ in the germline V gene (reference sequence). The CDR3 totals 17 residues.

The chain is built from TRBV5-1 and TRBJ2-7; 9 bases match TRBD1. The CDR3 sequence is 16 residues long. Losses at the gene ends were 3 bases for V and 4 bases for J; bases not matched to a gene: 11. Germline assignment: CDR1 SGHRS and CDR2 YFSETQ. The chain's CDR3 is CASSSGSGTGTYEQYF. CDR3 DNA: TGCGCCAGCAGCTCAGGCTCCGGGACAGGGACGTACGAGCAGTACTTC. Full variable domain (outside the CDR3, taken from reference TRBV5-1 and TRBJ2-7): KAGVTQTPRYLIKTRGQQVTLSCSPISGHRSVSWYQQTPGQGLQFLFEYFSETQRNKGNFPGRFSGRQFSNSRSEMNVSTLELGDSALYLCASSSGSGTGTYEQYFGPGTRLTVT.

The rearrangement uses TRBV7-2 and TRBJ2-5; D possibly corresponds to TRBD1 (5 bases). The CDR3 sequence is 14 residues long. Trimming removed 4 bases from V and 5 bases from J, with 14 bases in between. Germline V CDR1 and CDR2: SGHTA, FQGNSA. The CDR3 DNA follows: TGTGCCAGCAGCTCCTCACAGGTTGCGGAGACCCAGTACTTC. As protein: CASSSSQVAETQYF.

This clone has only a few counts. The genes are TRBV4-3 and TRBJ2-3, with 9 bases that match TRBD1. Germline V CDR1 and CDR2: LGHNA, YSLEER. The trim removed 5 bases at V and 3 bases at J, leaving 18 bases unmatched. The CDR3 contains 19 residues. The CDR3 region is CASSTPDRGGTLITDTQYF. CDR3 sequence (DNA): TGCGCCAGCAGCACCCCGGACAGGGGAGGGACTCTTATTACAGATACGCAGTATTTT.